One T cell receptor beta chain is described in this entry. The data originate from a study of T cells in tuberculosis. About the study: Sequenced TCRs come from CD1B-GMM tetramer-binding T cells.

After thawing and overnight rest, PBMC were stained with GMM-loaded CD1B tetramer, viability dye and anti-CD3 for sorting. The lipid loaded on the CD1B tetramers was C32 glucose monomycolate from Rhodococcus equi. Approximately 91,000 tetramer-negative cells were sorted from each donor. Clones were read by immunoSEQ multiplex PCR, and TCRdb kept only the in-frame ones, dropping some. Among 85,000 to 90,000 clones, about nine tenths were seen once, and the ten largest hold approximately 2%. The CDR3 extends over 15 amino acids. Germline V gene lookup returns CDR1 SGHRS and CDR2 YFSETQ. Trimming pared 7 bases from V and 7 bases from J, leaving 18 bases between.

The clonotype was recovered from an adult woman with latent tuberculosis. The sequenced material came from CD1b-GMM tetramer-negative cells sorted from PBMCs. This rearrangement joins TRBV5-1 to TRBJ1-6; possibly TRBD1 for D (6 bases). The CDR3 loop is CASRRGAFANSPLHF. CDR3 in DNA: TGCGCCAGCCGACGGGGGGCGTTCGCGAATTCACCCCTCCACTTT.